The 9 T cell receptor beta chains in this list originate from one sample, sequenced in a study of blood T cell repertoires in COVID-19. Sequenced by immunoSEQ multiplex PCR; TCRdb stores in-frame clones only, minus some. The profile shows 200,000 or so clones, 80% to 85% of them singletons. The sample comprised peripheral blood. These receptors were taken from a woman aged 25 to 39 with acute or convalescent COVID-19.

The genes are TRBV6-4 and TRBJ1-2; D is ambiguous. CDR3 length: 16 amino acids. V was pared by 3 bases and J by 3 bases, with 17 bases between. CDR1 is MRHNA and CDR2 is SNTAGT in the germline V gene. CDR3 DNA sequence: TGTGCCAGCAGTGATACACCGGGAGCGGGATACTATGGCTACACCTTC. It yields the protein CASSDTPGAGYYGYTF.

J is TRBJ2-7 and V is TRBV5-4, with 8 positions matching TRBD2. Germline-derived CDR1 and CDR2 are SGHNT and YYREEE (reference sequence). The CDR3 has 15 residues. The ends lost 4 bases at V and 3 bases at J; junction bases unmatched: 9. The CDR3: CASSPALAGNYEQYF. In nucleotides, the CDR3 is TGTGCCAGCAGCCCGGCCCTAGCGGGTAACTACGAGCAGTACTTC.

The table lists this clone with a few counts. The rearrangement links TRBV6-5 to TRBJ1-3; D remains unclear. Germline CDR1 is MNHEY and CDR2 is SVGAGI. This CDR3 spans 14 amino acids. Trimming left V 7 bases short and J 3 bases short, with 13 bases between. CDR3 protein: CASKALMGGNTIYF. As DNA, the CDR3 is TGTGCCAGCAAAGCGCTTATGGGTGGAAACACCATATATTTT.

This sequence joins TRBV29-1 and TRBJ1-1, with no clear D. This CDR3 comprises 11 residues. V was clipped by 7 bases and J by 3 bases, with 9 bases between them. Germline V gene lookup returns CDR1 SQVTM and CDR2 ANQGSEA. The CDR3: CSAYSYTEAFF. CDR3 DNA: TGCAGCGCTTATAGTTACACTGAAGCTTTCTTT.

The table lists this clone with a few counts. The chain joins TRBV2 to TRBJ1-2; 10 bases are a match to TRBD1. This CDR3 is built from 12 residues. V gave up 11 bases and J gave up 5 bases; unmatched junction bases: 5. Germline CDR1 reads SNHLY; CDR2 reads FYNNEI. CDR3 bases: TGTGCCGTCGGGACAGGGGTATATGGCTACACCTTC. As protein: CAVGTGVYGYTF.

The chain couples TRBV27 to TRBJ1-5; no clear D gene. The V and J ends lost 7 bases and 1 base respectively, with 14 bases between them. The CDR3 is made up of 15 amino acids. CDR1 MNHEY and CDR2 SMNVEV come from the germline V gene (reference sequence). For the CDR3, the DNA is TGTGCCAGCATGGGCGGGAGAGGGAGCAATCAGCCCCAGCATTTT. It yields the protein CASMGGRGSNQPQHF.

The chain uses TRBV5-1 and TRBJ2-7; 8 bases fit TRBD2. The CDR3 runs to 18 residues. V trimming: 3 bases; J trimming: 6 bases; junction bases outside the gene matches: 20. From germline, CDR1 is SGHRS and CDR2 YFSETQ. The DNA for the CDR3 is TGCGCCAGCAGCTCCCGCCCCCTACTGAGCGGGAGTACCGGCGAGCAGTACTTC. It codes for CASSSRPLLSGSTGEQYF.

This clone was counted at least ten times. This chain uses TRBV11-2 with TRBJ1-1; unclear D gene. Germline loops: CDR1 SGHAT, CDR2 FQNNGV. Deletions cut 2 bases from V and 1 base from J, with 11 bases between. The CDR3 is 15 amino acids. The CDR3 region has the DNA TGTGCCAGCAGCTTATTACCCGCGTCGAACACTGAAGCTTTCTTT. Its protein product is CASSLLPASNTEAFF.

The sample holds a few counts of this clone. The chain carries TRBV28 and TRBJ1-3, with D possibly matching TRBD1 (5 bases). From germline, CDR1 is MDHEN and CDR2 SYDVKM. The CDR3 covers 14 residues. Trimming took off 7 bases at V and 2 bases at J, with 12 bases between the two ends. CDR3 residues: CASNSGLTGNTIYF. CDR3 coding DNA: TGTGCCAGCAATTCAGGGTTGACTGGAAACACCATATATTTT.